The rows below give T cell receptor beta chains drawn from one sample of a study of T cells in Graves' hyperthyroidism and ophthalmopathy. TCRdb reprocessed the multiplex PCR reads via MiXCR and lists one record per CDR3 protein. The sample shows 500,000 or so distinct CDR3 sequences, 15% to 20% of them seen only once. Source material: blood. The source is a woman aged 25 to 39 with Graves' ophthalmopathy. Each CDR3 is given with its conserved first and last residue. Each record gives: clone size, J gene, D gene, V gene, CDR3 DNA, CDR3 protein. D genes are given only for firm matches. Some rows have no size entry. The others give once, few or many, or a class for an expanded clone.

>few|TRBJ2-7|-|TRBV30
TGTGCCTGGAGTTCCTTGGGACTTAGAACCTACGAGCAGTACTTC
CAWSSLGLRTYEQYF
>-|TRBJ1-5|-|TRBV12-3/TRBV12-4
TGTGCCAGCAGTCTACGGGGGGACAATCAGCCCCAGCATTTT
CASSLRGDNQPQHF
>many|TRBJ1-1|-|TRBV7-9
TGTGCCAGCAGCCTCCGGCCCAGTGAAGCTTTCTTT
CASSLRPSEAFF
>few|TRBJ2-1|-|TRBV6-5
TGTGCCAGCAGTTACAAGGGTCGGGGGTACTACAATGAGCAGTTCTTC
CASSYKGRGYYNEQFF
>-|TRBJ2-7|-|TRBV5-4
TGTGCCAGCAGCTTGGCGGACGTCGCCTACGAGCAGTACTTC
CASSLADVAYEQYF
>few|TRBJ2-3|TRBD2|TRBV4-1
TGCGCCAGCAGCCATGGACGGACTAGCGGGAGGAGCACAGATACGCAGTATTTT
CASSHGRTSGRSTDTQYF
>many|TRBJ2-2|-|TRBV2
TGTGCCAGCAGTGCGGAAGTTAACCGGGAGCTGTTTTTT
CASSAEVNRELFF
>many|TRBJ1-1|TRBD1|TRBV28
TGTGCCAGCACCTATTCCGGGACAGGGGGCACTGAAGCTTTCTTT
CASTYSGTGGTEAFF
>many|TRBJ2-3|TRBD1|TRBV20-1
TGCAGTGCTGAGGGGACAGGGTGGACAGATACGCAGTATTTT
CSAEGTGWTDTQYF
>few|TRBJ2-2|-|TRBV5-5
TGTGCCAGCAGGGATGGCGGGGGCGGGGGGAACACCGGGGAGCTGTTTTTT
CASRDGGGGGNTGELFF
>many|TRBJ2-1|-|TRBV20-1
TGCAGTGCTCCTCCCGGAGGACCGGGTCAAGGGTCATACAATGAGCAGTTCTTC
CSAPPGGPGQGSYNEQFF
>few|TRBJ2-7|TRBD1|TRBV12-3/TRBV12-4
TGTGCCAGCAGTCCTAACCCAGGGGGCTTAGGAGAGCAGTACTTC
CASSPNPGGLGEQYF
>few|TRBJ2-2|-|TRBV7-2
TGTGCCAGCAGCTTAGATTGGGGGGGCAGCCGGCCCGGCGGGGAGCTGTTTTTT
CASSLDWGGSRPGGELFF
>many|TRBJ1-1|-|TRBV20-1
TGCAGTCTCACTCCCGGGGCCTCGGGCACTGAAGCTTTCTTT
CSLTPGASGTEAFF
>-|TRBJ1-1|-|TRBV15
TGTGCCACCAGCCCGGTCGGGGATGAAGCTTTCTTT
CATSPVGDEAFF
>many|TRBJ2-7|TRBD2|TRBV10-3
TGTGCCATCAGTTTAGCGGGAAGCTCCTACGAGCAGTACTTC
CAISLAGSSYEQYF
>-|TRBJ1-1|-|TRBV4-3
TGCGCCAGCAGCCAAGGAACGCCAATTGAAGCTTTCTTT
CASSQGTPIEAFF
>-|TRBJ1-6|-|TRBV6-2/TRBV6-3
TGTGCCAGCAGTCATATGGACTGGAGCTCCTATAATTCACCCCTCCACTTT
CASSHMDWSSYNSPLHF
>-|TRBJ2-5|TRBD2|TRBV6-1
TGTGCCAGCAACCGGGGCGGGAGGTGGGAGACCCAGTACTTC
CASNRGGRWETQYF
>many|TRBJ2-7|-|TRBV7-9
TGTGCCAGCAGCTTAACGAGCACAGGGATGGAGCACGAGCAGTACTTC
CASSLTSTGMEHEQYF
>-|TRBJ2-7|TRBD2|TRBV25-1
TGTGCCAGCAGCTTTTTTTCGGTGGTAGCGGGGGATTACGAGCAGTACTTC
CASSFFSVVAGDYEQYF
>many|TRBJ2-1|TRBD2|TRBV11-2
TGTGCCAGCAGCCTCGTAGCGGGACCCAATGAGCAGTTCTTC
CASSLVAGPNEQFF
>-|TRBJ2-5|TRBD1|TRBV6-2/TRBV6-3
TGTGCCAGCAGTCGCTCCACAGGGGTCGGGGAGACCCAGTACTTC
CASSRSTGVGETQYF
>many|TRBJ2-7|-|TRBV20-1
TGCAGTGCTAGAGGTATCATCTACGAGCAGTACTTC
CSARGIIYEQYF
>few|TRBJ1-4|-|TRBV20-1
TGCAGTGCTAGGGGGGCGCGAGCTGAAAAACTGTTTTTT
CSARGARAEKLFF
>once|TRBJ2-6|-|TRBV28
TGTGCCAGCAGACAAGCTGGGGCCAACGTCCTGACTTTC
CASRQAGANVLTF
>many|TRBJ2-5|-|TRBV7-7
TGTGCCAGCAGCCCCTCTGGTAGTTGGGGAGAGACCCAGTACTTC
CASSPSGSWGETQYF
>few|TRBJ2-5|TRBD2|TRBV6-2/TRBV6-3
TGTGCCAGCAGTTACGAAAAGAGCGGGAGAGAGACCCAGTACTTC
CASSYEKSGRETQYF
>many|TRBJ2-5|-|TRBV5-4
TGTGCCAGCAGCTTTCCCAACAGGGAAGAGACCCAGTACTTC
CASSFPNREETQYF
>-|TRBJ2-3|TRBD2|TRBV19
TGTGCCAGTAGTATAGAGGCAACTAGCGGCCCAGATACGCAGTATTTT
CASSIEATSGPDTQYF
>-|TRBJ2-3|-|TRBV5-1
TGCGCCAGCAGCTCACGCGTACGACCAACCATCACAGATACGCAGTATTTT
CASSSRVRPTITDTQYF
>many|TRBJ2-7|-|TRBV30
TGTGCCTGGAAACAGGGTTCCTACGAGCAGTACTTC
CAWKQGSYEQYF
>-|TRBJ2-6|TRBD1|TRBV7-9
TGTGCCAGCAGCTATACCGGACAGGGGAGAGGGGCCAACGTCCTGACTTTC
CASSYTGQGRGANVLTF
>-|TRBJ1-1|-|TRBV20-1
TGCAGTGCTCCTAGGGAGCAACTAAACACTGAAGCTTTCTTT
CSAPREQLNTEAFF
>-|TRBJ1-2|-|TRBV12-3/TRBV12-4
TGTGCCAGCAGTTTACGGGACCTATTCATATATGGCTACACCTTC
CASSLRDLFIYGYTF
>many|TRBJ2-7|-|TRBV27
TGTGCCAGCAGTTTAGTTCAGGGCTCCTACGAGCAGTACTTC
CASSLVQGSYEQYF
>many|TRBJ2-7|-|TRBV27
TGTGCCAGCAGGCGGCTCCCCTTTGGTTCAGAGCAGTACTTC
CASRRLPFGSEQYF
>many|TRBJ2-3|-|TRBV5-1
TGCGCCAGCAGCTTGGCCGAAGATACGCAGTATTTT
CASSLAEDTQYF
>few|TRBJ1-1|-|TRBV29-1
TGCAGCGCGGCCGGTAGAGGGACAGAAGCTTTCTTT
CSAAGRGTEAFF
>many|TRBJ2-3|TRBD2|TRBV24-1
TGTGCCACCAGTGACGCCGGGACTAGCGGGAAAACGAGGTCAGGAGATACGCAGTATTTT
CATSDAGTSGKTRSGDTQYF
>many|TRBJ1-1|-|TRBV20-1
TGCAGTGCTACAGGGACGGAACTAATGAACACTGAAGCTTTCTTT
CSATGTELMNTEAFF
>many|TRBJ2-1|TRBD2|TRBV2
TGTGCCAGCAGACCCGGGACTAGCGTTAGCAATGAGCAGTTCTTC
CASRPGTSVSNEQFF
>-|TRBJ2-3|-|TRBV4-2
TGTGCCAGCAGCATCCGGGACACCCACACAGATACGCAGTATTTT
CASSIRDTHTDTQYF
>few|TRBJ1-5|TRBD1|TRBV2
TGTGCCAGCAGTGAAACAGGGACAGAGAATCAGCCCCAGCATTTT
CASSETGTENQPQHF